Presented here are 17 T cell receptor beta chains from one specimen sequenced in a study of blood T cells in healthy people across ages. Then a second PCR, running roughly 7 to 11 cycles, was carried out with a sample-barcoded 5' primer and a J-beta primer mix. TCRdb redid the calling of the 5' RACE reads with MiXCR, one entry per CDR3 protein. The sample yields around 1.5 million distinct CDR3 sequences, around 35% seen once. The sequenced material came from blood. The receptor set was obtained from a woman under 40 in good health.

The chain carries TRBV6-1 and TRBJ2-7, with 11 bases lining up with TRBD2. The V gene's germline CDR1 is MNHNS and CDR2 SASEGT. The V and J ends lost 6 bases and 4 bases, in that order; junction bases with no gene match: 5. The CDR3 covers 14 residues. CDR3 bases: TGTGCCAGCAGCGCGACTAGCGGGATGTACGAGCAGTACTTC. Amino acid sequence: CASSATSGMYEQYF.

This clonotype was picked up many times. The genes are TRBV10-3 and TRBJ2-7; possibly TRBD1 or TRBD2 for D (5 bases each). The CDR3 sequence is 15 residues long. V was clipped by 4 bases and J by 5 bases, with 18 bases between them. CDR1 and CDR2 (germline): ENHRY, SYGVKD. The CDR3 DNA is TGTGCCATCAGTGGTGGGGGACGGCCTTTGGACGAGCAGTACTTC. Translating gives CAISGGGRPLDEQYF.

V is TRBV5-1 and J is TRBJ2-1, with D possibly TRBD2 on 6 matching bases. Germline V CDR1 and CDR2: SGHRS, YFSETQ. The CDR3 extends over 17 amino acids. The ends were cut back, 1 base at V and 0 bases at J, with 14 bases in the middle. CDR3 coding DNA: TGCGCCAGCAGCTTGTGGGGGGACCATGGCTCCTACAATGAGCAGTTCTTC. Protein product: CASSLWGDHGSYNEQFF.

The J gene is TRBJ1-1, the V gene TRBV7-2; D possibly corresponds to TRBD1 (5 bases). The ends were cut back, 7 bases at V and 2 bases at J, with 17 bases in the middle. The germline V gene encodes CDR1 SGHTA and CDR2 FQGNSA. This CDR3 has 15 amino acids. The CDR3 DNA is TGTGCCAGCACCCGTCGGGGCTCGCTAAACACTGAAGCTTTCTTT. It encodes CASTRRGSLNTEAFF.

This clonotype has only a few counts. The chain couples TRBV14 to TRBJ1-2, with 7 nucleotides matching TRBD1. Trimming removed 1 base from V and 3 bases from J; junction bases left unmatched: 8. CDR3 length equals 16 residues. CDR1 is SGHDN and CDR2 is FVKESK in the germline V gene. The CDR3 bases are TGTGCCAGCAGCCAAGTGAGGGGTCAGGGGGACTATGGCTACACCTTC. Translation: CASSQVRGQGDYGYTF.

A note on this clonotype: Just one base apart from a much larger clone, this may be a read error. The gene calls are TRBV20-1 and TRBJ2-7; no definite D call. V was clipped by 5 bases and J by 1 base, with 15 bases between them. The CDR3 consists of 14 residues. Per germline, CDR1 DFQATT and CDR2 SNEGSKA (reference sequence). CDR3 bases: TGCAGTGCTGGAGCCCCCAAGGTTTCCTACGAGCAGTACTTC. Its protein is CSAGAPKVSYEQYF.

This clonotype was seen a handful of times. The V and J genes are TRBV12-3 or TRBV12-4 and TRBJ1-4; D uncertain. Trimming removed 7 bases from V and 0 bases from J, with 12 bases in between. The CDR3 extends over 15 amino acids. CDR3 amino acids: CASTKRHSTNEKLFF. The CDR3 DNA is TGTGCCAGCACCAAGAGACACTCAACTAATGAAAAACTGTTTTTT.

A note on this clonotype: Being one base from a much bigger clone, this may be a read error. This chain uses TRBV7-2 with TRBJ2-2; the match to TRBD1 covers 7 bases. In germline, CDR1 is SGHTA, CDR2 FQGNSA. The CDR3 is made up of 16 amino acids. This chain's CDR3 is CASSRRTGGNTGERFF. CDR3 coding DNA: TGTGCCAGCAGCCGCCGGACAGGAGGAAACACCGGGGAGCGGTTTTTT.

In the case of this clonotype: Possible read error: a much larger clone is one base away. The chain combines TRBV6-4 with TRBJ1-1, with 8 bases lining up with TRBD1. Looked up from germline, CDR1 is MRHNA and CDR2 is SNTAGT. The ends lost 5 bases at V and 3 bases at J; junction bases unmatched: 2. The CDR3 consists of 13 residues. The CDR3 is CASSNRGDTEAFF. The CDR3 bases are TGTGCCAGCAGTAACAGGGGGGACACTGAAGCTTTCTTT.

The table lists this clonotype with a few counts. The rearrangement uses TRBV9 and TRBJ1-2, with D perhaps matching TRBD1 (6 bases). Germline CDR1 and CDR2: SGDLS and YYNGEE. The germline V and J ends were trimmed by 0 bases and 3 bases, with 15 bases remaining between them. CDR3 length: 16 residues. CDR3 DNA: TGTGCCAGCAGCGTAGCTGAGGGGGGGCGGCACTATGGCTACACCTTC. Amino acid sequence: CASSVAEGGRHYGYTF.

The CDR3 sequence: CASKKTGANTGELFF. CDR3 nucleotides: TGCGCCAGCAAAAAGACAGGCGCAAACACCGGGGAGCTGTTTTTT. The chain joins TRBV5-1 to TRBJ2-2; a possible D gene is TRBD1 (6 bases). Germline values: CDR1 SGHRS, CDR2 YFSETQ. There are 15 residues in the CDR3. Deletions cut 6 bases from V and 2 bases from J, with 14 bases between.

The rearrangement uses TRBV6-5 and TRBJ2-1; D is perhaps TRBD2 (5 bases). The CDR3 sequence is 13 residues long. Germline-derived CDR1 and CDR2 are MNHEY and SVGAGI. The ends were cut back, 2 bases at V and 7 bases at J, with 9 bases in the middle. The CDR3 is CASSYSGSNEQFF. The CDR3 DNA reads as TGTGCCAGCAGTTACAGCGGAAGTAATGAGCAGTTCTTC.

V gene TRBV6-1 combines with J gene TRBJ2-7; possible D gene TRBD1, 6 bases. Per germline, CDR1 MNHNS and CDR2 SASEGT. CDR3 length: 14 residues. The germline V and J ends were trimmed by 7 bases and 4 bases, with 17 bases remaining between them. CDR3 DNA sequence: TGTGCCAGCAACCCTAGGGGGACCCTGTACGAGCAGTACTTC. Its translation is CASNPRGTLYEQYF.

In this sample, this clonotype turned up many times. This chain joins TRBV7-9 and TRBJ2-3; a weak D match, TRBD2 (5 bases). The CDR3 is 14 amino acids. Trimming took 2 bases from V and 1 from J, leaving 7 bases between them. Germline V gene sequence: CDR1 SEHNR, CDR2 FQNEAQ (reference sequence). Here the CDR3 DNA reads TGTGCCAGCAGCTTAAGGCGGGGCACAGATACGCAGTATTTT. Residues: CASSLRRGTDTQYF.

This clonotype was picked up a small number of times. The rearrangement links TRBV18 to TRBJ2-3; the D gene is possibly TRBD2 (6 bases). The CDR3 contains 14 residues. Per germline, CDR1 KGHSH and CDR2 LQKENI. With 6 bases removed from V and 6 bases from J, the gap between germline ends came to 16 bases. CDR3 region: CASSQGLNGDTQYF. CDR3 DNA: TGTGCCAGCTCCCAGGGACTCAACGGGGATACGCAGTATTTT.

V is TRBV5-1 and J is TRBJ2-1; D not certain. Germline CDR1 reads SGHRS; CDR2 reads YFSETQ. V lost 0 bases to trimming and J lost 5 bases, with 12 bases between them. This CDR3 has 15 amino acids. Here the CDR3 reads CASSLDLKRHNEQFF. In nucleotides, the CDR3 is TGCGCCAGCAGCTTGGACCTAAAGCGTCACAATGAGCAGTTCTTC.

This clonotype showed up just a few times. This rearrangement joins TRBV15 to TRBJ2-5; D is perhaps TRBD2 (6 bases). Trimming pared 3 bases from V and 5 bases from J, leaving 13 bases between. CDR3 size: 14 residues. From germline, CDR1 is LNHNV and CDR2 YYDKDF (reference sequence). CDR3 sequence (DNA): TGTGCCACCAGCAGGGGACTGGGCGGTGAGACCCAGTACTTC. This encodes CATSRGLGGETQYF.